This TCR beta chain was recovered during a study of technical replicates of blood from several donors. Germline CDR1 is LNHDA and CDR2 is SQIVND (reference sequence). The CDR3 totals 14 residues. The trim removed 8 bases at V and 5 bases at J, leaving 11 bases unmatched. Libraries were prepared by immunoSEQ multiplex PCR; TCRdb keeps only in-frame clonotypes and omits some of them. In the table there are fewer than 65,000 clones, around 87% of which are singletons. The chain recombines TRBV19 with TRBJ1-1; TRBD1 agrees at 7 bases. The receptor's source is a human donor in good health. Some clones in this sample may be carry-over from other donors' samples. The sample comprised PBMCs. This chain's CDR3 is CASHKERGRTEAFF. The CDR3 nucleotides are TGTGCCAGTCATAAGGAGAGGGGGCGAACTGAAGCTTTCTTT.